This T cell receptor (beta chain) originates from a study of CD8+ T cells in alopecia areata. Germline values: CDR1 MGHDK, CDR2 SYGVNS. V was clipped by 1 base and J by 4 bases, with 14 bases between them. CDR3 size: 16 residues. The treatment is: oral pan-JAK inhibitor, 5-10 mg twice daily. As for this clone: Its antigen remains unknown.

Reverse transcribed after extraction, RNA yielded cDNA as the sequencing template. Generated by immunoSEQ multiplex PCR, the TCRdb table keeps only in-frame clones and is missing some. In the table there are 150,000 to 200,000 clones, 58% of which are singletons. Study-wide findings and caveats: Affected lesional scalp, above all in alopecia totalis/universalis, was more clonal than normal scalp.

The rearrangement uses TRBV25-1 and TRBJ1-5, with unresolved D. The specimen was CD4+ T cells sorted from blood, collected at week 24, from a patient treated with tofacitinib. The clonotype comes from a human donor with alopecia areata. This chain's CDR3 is CASSESGWVVNQPQHF. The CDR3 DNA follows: TGTGCCAGCAGTGAATCTGGGTGGGTAGTAAATCAGCCCCAGCATTTT.